The 15 T cell receptor beta chains below come from one sample, sequenced in a study of blood T cell repertoires in COVID-19. The method was immunoSEQ multiplex PCR; TCRdb's version includes in-frame clones alone and lacks a portion of them. The sample gives over 200,000 clones, just over 85% of which show up once; about 6% is in the top ten. The sample taken for sequencing was peripheral blood. The receptors originated from an elderly man with acute or convalescent COVID-19.

In its sample, this clone was seen a few times. J is TRBJ2-5 and V is TRBV10-3; the match to TRBD2 covers 10 bases. The V and J ends lost 3 bases and 4 bases, in that order; junction bases with no gene match: 11. Germline CDR1 reads ENHRY; CDR2 reads SYGVKD. CDR3 length equals 17 residues. The CDR3 spells CAISDPTSGRGTETQYF. The CDR3 bases are TGTGCCATCAGTGACCCGACTAGCGGGCGGGGCACAGAGACCCAGTACTTC.

The chain joins TRBV5-6 to TRBJ2-7; TRBD1 agrees at 7 bases. Germline V gene lookup returns CDR1 SGHDT and CDR2 YYEEEE. The CDR3 is 13 amino acids. With 2 bases clipped from V and 5 bases from J, the junction kept 4 bases outside the gene matches. CDR3 DNA sequence: TGTGCCAGCAGCTTAAGACAGGGAAACGAGCAGTACTTC. Its translation: CASSLRQGNEQYF.

The rearrangement uses TRBV30 and TRBJ2-1, with D perhaps matching TRBD1 (5 bases). Looked up from germline, CDR1 is GTSNPN and CDR2 is SVGIG (reference sequence). There are 14 residues in the CDR3. Trimming took 0 bases from V and 4 from J, leaving 10 bases between them. The CDR3 DNA reads TGTGCCTGGAGTGTAAACTCAGGGTACAATGAGCAGTTCTTC. Its translation: CAWSVNSGYNEQFF.

This clone was seen only a few times. The rearrangement joins TRBV7-2 to TRBJ2-1; TRBD2 agrees at 7 bases. V lost 3 bases to trimming and J lost 6 bases; unmatched junction nucleotides: 2. The CDR3 sequence is 13 residues long. The germline gives CDR1 SGHTA, CDR2 FQGNSA. The CDR3 region has the DNA TGTGCCAGCAGCTTGGGACTAACCAATGAGCAGTTCTTC. This sequence encodes CASSLGLTNEQFF.

The chain couples TRBV15 to TRBJ2-7, with D perhaps TRBD1 (5 bases). Trimming left V 1 base short and J 3 bases short, with 10 bases between. This CDR3 is built from 14 residues. CDR1 is LNHNV, CDR2 YYDKDF, per germline (reference sequence). The CDR3 sequence is CATSRAKGNYEQYF. The CDR3 bases are TGTGCCACCAGCAGAGCAAAGGGGAACTACGAGCAGTACTTC.

This clone has only one observation. This sequence joins TRBV9 and TRBJ2-2, with TRBD1 identical over 8 bases. With V trimmed by 4 bases and J by 13 bases, 6 bases remained unmatched. Germline V gene lookup returns CDR1 SGDLS and CDR2 YYNGEE. This CDR3 comprises 12 residues. The CDR3 nucleotides read TGTGCCAGCAGCACCCGGACAGGGAGGCTGTTTTTT. Translated: CASSTRTGRLFF.

The genes are TRBV18 and TRBJ2-5; TRBD2 might be the D (5 bases). V dropped 4 bases and J dropped 7 bases, with 13 bases sitting between them. Germline CDR1 is KGHSH and CDR2 is LQKENI. CDR3 length: 13 amino acids. Here the CDR3 reads CASSQGETTTQYF. CDR3 DNA sequence: TGTGCCAGCTCACAGGGCGAGACTACGACCCAGTACTTC. Filled out from reference TRBV18 and TRBJ2-5, the complete variable domain reads NAGVMQNPRHLVRRRGQEARLRCSPMKGHSHVYWYRQLPEEGLKFMVYLQKENIIDESGMPKERFSAEFPKEGPSILRIQQVVRGDSAAYFCASSQGETTTQYFGPGTRLLVL.

The sample holds one count of this clone. V usage is TRBV2 and J usage is TRBJ1-4; tentative D call: TRBD1 (5 bases). The CDR3 length is 15 residues. The V gene's germline CDR1 is SNHLY and CDR2 FYNNEI. Trimming took 7 bases from V and 7 from J, leaving 19 bases between them. This CDR3 reads CASNFNTGQGEKLFF. The CDR3 nucleotides are TGTGCCAGCAACTTCAACACAGGTCAGGGTGAAAAACTGTTTTTT.

V is TRBV4-1 and J is TRBJ2-7; possibly TRBD1 for D (5 bases). Germline-derived CDR1 and CDR2 are MGHRA and YSYEKL. V was shortened by 1 base and J by 0 bases, with 10 bases between the two germline ends. There are 15 residues in the CDR3. The CDR3 nucleotides read TGCGCCAGCAGCCAAGGGACACTGAACTCCTACGAGCAGTACTTC. It specifies CASSQGTLNSYEQYF.

The chain has TRBV28 and TRBJ1-2; D is perhaps TRBD1 (5 bases). This CDR3 has 12 residues. Germline CDR1 and CDR2: MDHEN and SYDVKM. V was trimmed by 7 bases and J by 3 bases, leaving 9 bases between them. CDR3 in DNA: TGTGCCAGCAAACAGGAGCACTATGGCTACACCTTC. Protein: CASKQEHYGYTF.

The V call is TRBV5-3, the J call TRBJ1-2; D possibly corresponds to TRBD1 (5 bases). TRBV5-3 is filed as an ORF, its function uncertain. The CDR3 consists of 15 residues. The germline V and J ends were trimmed by 4 bases and 0 bases, with 13 bases remaining between them. The CDR3 nucleotides read TGTGCCAGAAGCAGTGCGGGGCGTCCTAACTATGGCTACACCTTC. Amino acid sequence: CARSSAGRPNYGYTF.

Points on this clone: The same CDR3 also results from other DNA sequences found in this sample. V usage is TRBV3-1 (or the pseudogene TRBV3-2) and J usage is TRBJ2-5; D unclear. This CDR3 contains 12 residues. The germline V and J ends were trimmed by 4 bases and 1 base, with 4 bases remaining between them. From germline, CDR1 is LGHDT and CDR2 YNNKEL (reference sequence). The CDR3 here is CASSLRQETQYF. CDR3 DNA: TGTGCCAGCAGCCTTCGCCAAGAGACCCAGTACTTC.

CDR3 nucleotide sequence: TGCAGCGTACTGGCGGCGGGAGCGCTCACAGATACGCAGTATTTT. Encoded protein: CSVLAAGALTDTQYF. The chain joins TRBV29-1 to TRBJ2-3; 7 bases fit TRBD2. This CDR3 has 15 amino acids. The V segment lost 6 bases and the J segment 2 bases; nucleotides outside the gene matches: 11. CDR1 is SQVTM and CDR2 is ANQGSEA in the germline V gene.

The chain carries TRBV6-7 and TRBJ2-7; D not resolved. TRBV6-7 counts as an open reading frame of uncertain function. CDR3 length: 14 residues. V lost 8 bases and J lost 4, with 18 bases in between. As DNA, the CDR3 is TGTGCCAGCTCTTTAAAAGTAATGCGTTACGAGCAGTACTTC. Translation gives CASSLKVMRYEQYF.

The chain couples TRBV4-1 to TRBJ1-5, with a tentative D call TRBD1 (5 bases). Germline loops: CDR1 MGHRA, CDR2 YSYEKL. This CDR3 contains 13 residues. The V end lost 4 bases, the J end lost 7 bases, and 11 bases lay between the germline ends. As DNA, the CDR3 is TGCGCCAGCAGCCCTGCAGGGTTACAGCCCCAGCATTTT. Protein: CASSPAGLQPQHF.